This T cell receptor beta chain was captured in a study of OX40 agonist ivuxolimab in advanced cancers. The germline gives CDR1 MNHNS, CDR2 SASEGT. V was trimmed by 10 bases and J by 0 bases, leaving 13 bases between them. This CDR3 has 14 amino acids. About this clone itself: Its antigen is currently unknown.

Study-level results: There was clonal expansion of CD4+ and CD8+ blood T cells by week 6 at 0.1 to 3.0 mg/kg.

TCRdb keeps only in-frame clones here, not all; method: immunoSEQ multiplex PCR. The table includes tens of thousands of clones, about 86% detected once. The specimen comprised CD4+ or CD8+ T cells sorted from blood, sampled in a trial of the OX40 agonist ivuxolimab. This chain connects TRBV6-1 to TRBJ1-5; D may be TRBD1 (6 bases). The sequence came from an adult with an advanced solid tumor such as melanoma, head and neck, liver or kidney cancer. The CDR3 coding sequence is TGTGCCACCTTTAGACAGGATAGCAATCAGCCCCAGCATTTT. As protein: CATFRQDSNQPQHF.